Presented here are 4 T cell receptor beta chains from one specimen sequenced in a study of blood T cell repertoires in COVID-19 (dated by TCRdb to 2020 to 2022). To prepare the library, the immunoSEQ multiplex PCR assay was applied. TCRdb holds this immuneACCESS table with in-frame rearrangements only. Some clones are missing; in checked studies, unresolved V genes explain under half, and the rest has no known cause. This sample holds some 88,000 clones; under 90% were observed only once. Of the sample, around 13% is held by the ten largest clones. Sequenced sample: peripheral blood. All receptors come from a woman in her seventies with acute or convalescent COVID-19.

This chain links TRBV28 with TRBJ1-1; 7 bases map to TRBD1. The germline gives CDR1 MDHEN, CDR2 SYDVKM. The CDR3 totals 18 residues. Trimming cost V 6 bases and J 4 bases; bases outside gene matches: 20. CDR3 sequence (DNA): TGTGCCAGCAGCCTAACCCTATACAGGGGAGGACGGGCCACTGAAGCTTTCTTT. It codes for CASSLTLYRGGRATEAFF.

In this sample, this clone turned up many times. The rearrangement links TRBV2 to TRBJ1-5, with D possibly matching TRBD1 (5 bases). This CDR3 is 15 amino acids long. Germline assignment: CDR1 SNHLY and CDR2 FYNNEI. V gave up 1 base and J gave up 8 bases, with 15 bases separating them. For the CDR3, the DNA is TGTGCCAGCAGTGAAGGCCAAACAGGTCGGGAGCCCCAGCATTTT. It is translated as CASSEGQTGREPQHF.

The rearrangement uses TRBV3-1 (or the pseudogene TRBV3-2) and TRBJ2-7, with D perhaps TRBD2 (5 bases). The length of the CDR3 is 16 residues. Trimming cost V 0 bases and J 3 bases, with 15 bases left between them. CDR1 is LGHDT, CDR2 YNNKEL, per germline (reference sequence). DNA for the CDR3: TGTGCCAGCAGCCAAGATCCCCGGACTCCCTGCTACGAGCAGTACGTC. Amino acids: CASSQDPRTPCYEQYV.

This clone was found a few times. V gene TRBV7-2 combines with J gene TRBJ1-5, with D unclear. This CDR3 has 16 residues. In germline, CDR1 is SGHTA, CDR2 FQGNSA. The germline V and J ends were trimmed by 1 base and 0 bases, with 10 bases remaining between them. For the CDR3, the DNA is TGTGCCAGCAGCTTAGGGGCTGGCCATAGCAATCAGCCCCAGCATTTT. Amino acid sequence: CASSLGAGHSNQPQHF.